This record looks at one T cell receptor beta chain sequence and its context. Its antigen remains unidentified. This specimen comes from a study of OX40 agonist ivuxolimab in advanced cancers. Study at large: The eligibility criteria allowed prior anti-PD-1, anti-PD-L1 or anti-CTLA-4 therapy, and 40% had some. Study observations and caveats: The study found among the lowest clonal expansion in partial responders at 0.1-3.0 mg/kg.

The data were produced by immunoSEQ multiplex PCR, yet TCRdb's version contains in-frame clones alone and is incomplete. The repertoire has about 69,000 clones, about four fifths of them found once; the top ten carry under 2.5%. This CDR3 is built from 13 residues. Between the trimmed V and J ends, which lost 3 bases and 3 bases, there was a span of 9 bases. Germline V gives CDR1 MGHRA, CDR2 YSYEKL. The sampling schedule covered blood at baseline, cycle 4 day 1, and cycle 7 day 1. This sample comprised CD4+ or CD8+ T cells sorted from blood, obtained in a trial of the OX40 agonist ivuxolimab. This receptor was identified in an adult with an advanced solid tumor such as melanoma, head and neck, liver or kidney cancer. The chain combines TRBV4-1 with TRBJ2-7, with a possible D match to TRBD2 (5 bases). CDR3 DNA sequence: TGCGCCAGCAGCCAGCCGGACTTCTACGAGCAGTACTTC. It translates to CASSQPDFYEQYF.